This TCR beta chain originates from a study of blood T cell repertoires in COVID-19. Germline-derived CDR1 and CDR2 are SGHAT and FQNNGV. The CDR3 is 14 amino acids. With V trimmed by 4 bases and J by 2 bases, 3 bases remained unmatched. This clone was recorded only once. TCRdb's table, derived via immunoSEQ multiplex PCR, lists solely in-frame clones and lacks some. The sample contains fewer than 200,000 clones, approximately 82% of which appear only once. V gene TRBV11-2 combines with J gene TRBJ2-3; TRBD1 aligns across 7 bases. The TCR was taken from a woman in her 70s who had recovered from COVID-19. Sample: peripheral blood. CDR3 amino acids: CASSWDSSTDTQYF. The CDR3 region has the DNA TGTGCCAGCAGCTGGGACAGCTCCACAGATACGCAGTATTTT.